The present entry profiles one TCR beta chain with its context. What it recognizes is unknown. CDR3 length: 14 residues. Trimming shortened V by 0 bases and J by 6 bases, and 8 bases separated the two germline ends. The V gene's germline CDR1 is SGHTA and CDR2 FQGTGA. The record originates from a study of T-cell memory formation after mild COVID-19. Study-level points and caveats: Contracting clones from day 15 to 85 showed balanced CD4/CD8; later expanders favored CD4+. Whether second-wave clones peaking at day 37 were SARS-CoV-2 specific went unconfirmed. In pre-infection memory, a portion of responding clones appeared, which suggested that cross-reactive memory joined.

Amplification by 5'RACE using constant-segment primers produced TCR alpha and TCR beta cDNA libraries that carried sample barcodes and UMIs. Each CDR3 protein gets one entry after TCRdb re-called the 5' RACE reads with MiXCR. Here the sample spans under 600,000 distinct CDR3 sequences, about 20% being singletons. The sequencing sample was made of PBMCs or a T cell subset sorted from them (not recorded which). This receptor was identified in an adult woman who had mild COVID-19 (a few samples of this study predate the infection). Cell type and time point are not known. The chain is built from TRBV7-3 and TRBJ2-2; D remains unclear. The CDR3 protein is CASSLTEVPGELFF. CDR3 in DNA: TGTGCCAGCAGCTTAACAGAAGTACCCGGGGAGCTGTTTTTT.